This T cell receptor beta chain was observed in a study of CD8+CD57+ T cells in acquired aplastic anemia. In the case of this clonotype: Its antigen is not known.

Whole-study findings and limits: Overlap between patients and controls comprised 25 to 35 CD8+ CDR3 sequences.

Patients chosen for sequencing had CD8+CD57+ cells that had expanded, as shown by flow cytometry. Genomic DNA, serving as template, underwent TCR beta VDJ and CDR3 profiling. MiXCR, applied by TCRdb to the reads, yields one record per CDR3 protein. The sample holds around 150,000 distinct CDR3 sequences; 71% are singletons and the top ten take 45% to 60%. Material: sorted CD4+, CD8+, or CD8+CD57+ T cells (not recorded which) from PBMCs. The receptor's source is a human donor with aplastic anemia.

CDR3 sequence reads: CASSGGNFYGYTF. CDR3 nucleotides: TGTGCCAGCAGTGGGGGGAACTTCTATGGCTACACCTTC. The chain carries TRBV2 and TRBJ1-2; a possible D gene is TRBD1 (5 bases). V was clipped by 4 bases and J by 4 bases, with 10 bases between them. The germline gives CDR1 SNHLY, CDR2 FYNNEI. This CDR3 is built from 13 residues.